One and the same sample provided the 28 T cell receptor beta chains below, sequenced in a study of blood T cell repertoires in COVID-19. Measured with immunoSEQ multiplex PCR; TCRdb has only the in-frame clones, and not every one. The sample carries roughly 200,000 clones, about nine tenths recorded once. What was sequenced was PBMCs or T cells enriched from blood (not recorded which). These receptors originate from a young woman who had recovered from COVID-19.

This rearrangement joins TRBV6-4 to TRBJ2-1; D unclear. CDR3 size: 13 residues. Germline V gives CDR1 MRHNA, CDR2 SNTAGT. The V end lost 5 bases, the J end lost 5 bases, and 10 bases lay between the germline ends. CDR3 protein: CASSRGANNEQFF. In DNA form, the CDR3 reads TGTGCCAGCAGTCGTGGAGCAAACAATGAGCAGTTCTTC.

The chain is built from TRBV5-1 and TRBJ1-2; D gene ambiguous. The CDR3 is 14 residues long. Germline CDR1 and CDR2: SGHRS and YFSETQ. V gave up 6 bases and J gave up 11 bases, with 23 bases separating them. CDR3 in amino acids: CASKRNPEIGRYTF. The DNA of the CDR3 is TGCGCCAGCAAACGGAACCCGGAGATCGGGAGGTACACCTTC.

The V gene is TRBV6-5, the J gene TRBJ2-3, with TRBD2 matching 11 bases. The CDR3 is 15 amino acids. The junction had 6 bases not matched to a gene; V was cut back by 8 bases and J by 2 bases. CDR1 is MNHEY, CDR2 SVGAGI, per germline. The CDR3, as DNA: TGTGCCAGCTTAGCGGGGGGGCCCGACACAGATACGCAGTATTTT. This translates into CASLAGGPDTDTQYF.

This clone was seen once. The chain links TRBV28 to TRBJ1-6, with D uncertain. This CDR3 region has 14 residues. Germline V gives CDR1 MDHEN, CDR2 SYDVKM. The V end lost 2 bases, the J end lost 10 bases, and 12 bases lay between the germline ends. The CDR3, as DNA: TGTGCCAGCAGTTTAGTAACGGAGAGGTCACCCCTCCACTTT. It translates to CASSLVTERSPLHF.

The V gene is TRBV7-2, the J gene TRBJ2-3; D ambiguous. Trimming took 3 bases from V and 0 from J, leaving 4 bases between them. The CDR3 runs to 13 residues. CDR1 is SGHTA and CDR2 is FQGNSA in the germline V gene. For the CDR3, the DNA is TGTGCCAGCAGCTTTCCGAGCACAGATACGCAGTATTTT. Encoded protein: CASSFPSTDTQYF.

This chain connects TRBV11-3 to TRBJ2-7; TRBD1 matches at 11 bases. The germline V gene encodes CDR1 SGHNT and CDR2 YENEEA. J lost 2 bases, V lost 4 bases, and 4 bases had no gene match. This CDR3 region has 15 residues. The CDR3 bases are TGTGCCAGCAGCTCCGGGACAGGGGGTACCTACGAGCAGTACTTC. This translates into CASSSGTGGTYEQYF.

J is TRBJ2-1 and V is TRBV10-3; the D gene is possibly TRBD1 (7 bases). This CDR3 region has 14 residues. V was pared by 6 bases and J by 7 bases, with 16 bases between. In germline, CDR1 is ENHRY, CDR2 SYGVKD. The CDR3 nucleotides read TGTGCCATCAGGATAGGGGGCGCGGGGAATGAGCAGTTCTTC. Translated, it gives CAIRIGGAGNEQFF.

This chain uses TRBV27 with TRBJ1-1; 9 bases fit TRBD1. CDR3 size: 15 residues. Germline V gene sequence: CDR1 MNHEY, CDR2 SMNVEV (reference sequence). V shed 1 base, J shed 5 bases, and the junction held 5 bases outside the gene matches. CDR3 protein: CASSLYRTGDTEAFF. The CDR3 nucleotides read TGTGCCAGCAGTTTATATCGGACAGGGGATACTGAAGCTTTCTTT.

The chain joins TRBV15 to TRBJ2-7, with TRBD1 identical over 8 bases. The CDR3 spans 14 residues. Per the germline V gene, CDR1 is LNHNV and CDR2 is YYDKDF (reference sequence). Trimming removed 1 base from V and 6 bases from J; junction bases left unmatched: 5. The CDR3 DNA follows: TGTGCCACCAGCAGAGGGGACAGGACGGGCGAGCAGTACTTC. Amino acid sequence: CATSRGDRTGEQYF.

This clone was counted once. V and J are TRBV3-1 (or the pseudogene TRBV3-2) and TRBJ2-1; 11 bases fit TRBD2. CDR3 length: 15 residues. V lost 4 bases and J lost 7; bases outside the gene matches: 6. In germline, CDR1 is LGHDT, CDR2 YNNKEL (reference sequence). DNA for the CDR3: TGTGCCAGCAGCCCCGTAGCGGGGGGGCTGAATGAGCAGTTCTTC. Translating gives CASSPVAGGLNEQFF.

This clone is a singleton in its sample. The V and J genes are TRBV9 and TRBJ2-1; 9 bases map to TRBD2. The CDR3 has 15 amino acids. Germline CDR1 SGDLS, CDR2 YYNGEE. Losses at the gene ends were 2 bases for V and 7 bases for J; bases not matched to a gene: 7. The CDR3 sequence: CASSVQRGVGNEQFF. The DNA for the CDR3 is TGTGCCAGCAGCGTTCAGCGGGGGGTAGGGAATGAGCAGTTCTTC.

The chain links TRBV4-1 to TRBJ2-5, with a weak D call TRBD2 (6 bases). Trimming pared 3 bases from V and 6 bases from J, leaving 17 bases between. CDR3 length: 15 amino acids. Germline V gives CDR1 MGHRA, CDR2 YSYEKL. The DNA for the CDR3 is TGCGCCAGCAGCCATAGCGACGGGGCGGGAAAGACCCAGTACTTC. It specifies CASSHSDGAGKTQYF.

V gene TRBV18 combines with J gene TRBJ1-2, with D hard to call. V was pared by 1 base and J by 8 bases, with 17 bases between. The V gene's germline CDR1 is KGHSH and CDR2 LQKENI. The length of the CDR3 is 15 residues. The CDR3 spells CASSPLRDTGNGYTF. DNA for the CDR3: TGTGCCAGCTCACCACTACGGGATACGGGAAACGGCTACACCTTC.

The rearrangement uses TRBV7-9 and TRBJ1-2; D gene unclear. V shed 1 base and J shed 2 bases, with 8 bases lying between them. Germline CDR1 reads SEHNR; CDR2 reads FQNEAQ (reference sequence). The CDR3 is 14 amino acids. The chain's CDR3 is CASSLVSGNYGYTF. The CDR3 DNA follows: TGTGCCAGCAGCTTAGTGTCAGGCAACTATGGCTACACCTTC.

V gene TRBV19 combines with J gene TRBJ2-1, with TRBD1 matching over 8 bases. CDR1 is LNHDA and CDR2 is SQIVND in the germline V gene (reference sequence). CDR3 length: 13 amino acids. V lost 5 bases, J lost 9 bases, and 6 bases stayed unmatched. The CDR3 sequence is CASSSTGDSEQFF. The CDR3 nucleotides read TGTGCCAGTAGTTCGACAGGGGACAGTGAGCAGTTCTTC.

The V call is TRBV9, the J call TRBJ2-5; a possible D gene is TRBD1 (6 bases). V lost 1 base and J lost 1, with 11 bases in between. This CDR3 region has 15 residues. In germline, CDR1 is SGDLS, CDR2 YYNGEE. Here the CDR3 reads CASSVLVGAQETQYF. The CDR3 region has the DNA TGTGCCAGCAGCGTACTTGTGGGGGCCCAAGAGACCCAGTACTTC.

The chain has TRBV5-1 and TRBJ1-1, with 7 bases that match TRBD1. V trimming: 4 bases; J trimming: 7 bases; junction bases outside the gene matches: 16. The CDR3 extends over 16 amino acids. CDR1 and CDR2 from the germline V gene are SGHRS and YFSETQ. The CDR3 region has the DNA TGCGCCAGCAGCGGTCTTCGACAGGGCCTACAACTTGAAGCTTTCTTT. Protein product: CASSGLRQGLQLEAFF. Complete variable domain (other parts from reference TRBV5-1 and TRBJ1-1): KAGVTQTPRYLIKTRGQQVTLSCSPISGHRSVSWYQQTPGQGLQFLFEYFSETQRNKGNFPGRFSGRQFSNSRSEMNVSTLELGDSALYLCASSGLRQGLQLEAFFGQGTRLTVV.

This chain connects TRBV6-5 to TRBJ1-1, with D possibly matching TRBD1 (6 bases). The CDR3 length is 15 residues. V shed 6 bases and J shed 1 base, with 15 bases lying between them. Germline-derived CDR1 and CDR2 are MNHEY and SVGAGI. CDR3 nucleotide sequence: TGTGCCAGCAGGACCGGCAGGGGCGGGAACACTGAAGCTTTCTTT. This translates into CASRTGRGGNTEAFF.

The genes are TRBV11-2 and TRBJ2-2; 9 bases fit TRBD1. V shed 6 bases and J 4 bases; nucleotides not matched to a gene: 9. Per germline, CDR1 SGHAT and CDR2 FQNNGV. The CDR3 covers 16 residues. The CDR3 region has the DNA TGTGCCAGCAGGTGGACAGGGGAGACCAGCACCGGGGAGCTGTTTTTT. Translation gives CASRWTGETSTGELFF.

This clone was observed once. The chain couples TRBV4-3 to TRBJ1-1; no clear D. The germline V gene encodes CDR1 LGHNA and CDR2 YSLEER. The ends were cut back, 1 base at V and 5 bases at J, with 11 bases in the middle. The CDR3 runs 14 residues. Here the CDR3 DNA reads TGCGCCAGCAGCCAAGCTCCCTACGAGACTGAAGCTTTCTTT. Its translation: CASSQAPYETEAFF.

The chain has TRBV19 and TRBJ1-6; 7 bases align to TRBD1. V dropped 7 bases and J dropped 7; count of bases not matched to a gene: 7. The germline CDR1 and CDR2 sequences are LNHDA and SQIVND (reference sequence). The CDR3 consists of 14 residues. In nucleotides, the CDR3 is TGTGCCAGTACGACAGGGACGGGAAATTCACCCCTCCACTTT. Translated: CASTTGTGNSPLHF.

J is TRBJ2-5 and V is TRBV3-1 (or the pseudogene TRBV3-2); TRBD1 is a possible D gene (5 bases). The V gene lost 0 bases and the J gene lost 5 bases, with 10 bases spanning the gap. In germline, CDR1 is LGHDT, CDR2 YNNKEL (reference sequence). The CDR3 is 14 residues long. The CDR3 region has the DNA TGTGCCAGCAGCCAAGAACCCAGGGCTGAGACCCAGTACTTC. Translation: CASSQEPRAETQYF.

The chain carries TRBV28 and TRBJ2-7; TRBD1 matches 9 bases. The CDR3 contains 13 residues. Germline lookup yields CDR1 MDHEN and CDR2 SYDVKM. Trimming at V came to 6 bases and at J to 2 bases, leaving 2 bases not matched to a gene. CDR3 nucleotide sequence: TGTGCCAGCAGCCGGGACAGGGCCTACGAGCAGTACTTC. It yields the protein CASSRDRAYEQYF. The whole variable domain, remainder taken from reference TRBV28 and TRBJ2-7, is DVKVTQSSRYLVKRTGEKVFLECVQDMDHENMFWYRQDPGLGLRLIYFSYDVKMKEKGDIPEGYSVSREKKERFSLILESASTNQTSMYLCASSRDRAYEQYFGPGTRLTVT.

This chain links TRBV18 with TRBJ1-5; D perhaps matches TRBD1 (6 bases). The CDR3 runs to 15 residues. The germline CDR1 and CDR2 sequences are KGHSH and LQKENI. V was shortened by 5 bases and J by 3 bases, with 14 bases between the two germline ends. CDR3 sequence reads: CASSGGGQINQPQHF. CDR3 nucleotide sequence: TGTGCCAGCTCAGGTGGGGGACAAATCAATCAGCCCCAGCATTTT.

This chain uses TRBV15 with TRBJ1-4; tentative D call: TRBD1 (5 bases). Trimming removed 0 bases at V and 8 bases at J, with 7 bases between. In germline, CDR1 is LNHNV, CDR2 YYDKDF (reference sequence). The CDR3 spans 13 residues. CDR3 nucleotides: TGTGCCACCAGCAGAGACGGGGGAGAAAAACTGTTTTTT. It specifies CATSRDGGEKLFF.

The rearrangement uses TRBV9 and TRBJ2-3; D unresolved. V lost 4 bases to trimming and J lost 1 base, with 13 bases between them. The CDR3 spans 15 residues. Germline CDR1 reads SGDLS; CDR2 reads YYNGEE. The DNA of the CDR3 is TGTGCCAGCAGCATAACCCAGGCCGGCACAGATACGCAGTATTTT. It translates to CASSITQAGTDTQYF. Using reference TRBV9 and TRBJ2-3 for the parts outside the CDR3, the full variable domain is DSGVTQTPKHLITATGQRVTLRCSPRSGDLSVYWYQQSLDQGLQFLIQYYNGEERAKGNILERFSAQQFPDLHSELNLSSLELGDSALYFCASSITQAGTDTQYFGPGTRLTVL.

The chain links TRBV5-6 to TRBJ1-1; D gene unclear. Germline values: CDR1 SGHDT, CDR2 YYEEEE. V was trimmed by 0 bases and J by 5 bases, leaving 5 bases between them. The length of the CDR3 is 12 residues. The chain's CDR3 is CASSLGRTEAFF. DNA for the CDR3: TGTGCCAGCAGCTTGGGGAGGACTGAAGCTTTCTTT.

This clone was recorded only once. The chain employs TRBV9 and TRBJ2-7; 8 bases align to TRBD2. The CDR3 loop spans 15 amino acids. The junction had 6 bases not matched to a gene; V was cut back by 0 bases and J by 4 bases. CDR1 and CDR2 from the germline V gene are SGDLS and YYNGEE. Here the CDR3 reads CASSVGISGEYEQYF. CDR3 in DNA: TGTGCCAGCAGCGTAGGCATTAGCGGGGAATACGAGCAGTACTTC.